The clone carrying this TCR beta chain occurred many times. What it binds is not known. The data derive from a study of CD8+CD57+ T cells in acquired aplastic anemia. Looking at the study overall: When averaged, DNA from sorted CD4+ and CD8+ cells came to approximately 3.2 ug. CD4+ cells from healthy donors averaged about 10.8 million reads. Findings and limits, study-wide: The number of CD8+ CDR3 sequences shared by patients and controls was about 30. Patients showed no significant difference from controls in CD8+ Simpson's diversity.

The germline CDR1 and CDR2 sequences are KGHDR and SFDVKD. CDR3 size: 15 residues. V was clipped by 3 bases and J by 4 bases; unmatched bases: 4. The study profiled TCR beta VDJ and CDR3 using genomic DNA as template. TCRdb recomputed calls from the reads with MiXCR, one row per CDR3 protein. The table includes around 170,000 distinct CDR3 sequences, 35% to 50% detected once. Sequences were obtained from sorted CD4+, CD8+, or CD8+CD57+ T cells (not recorded which) from PBMCs. This clonotype originated in a human donor in good health. The gene calls are TRBV24-1 and TRBJ2-7; 11 nucleotides line up with TRBD1. The CDR3 DNA sequence: TGTGCCACCAGTGATCCCGGGACAGGGGGATACGAGCAGTACTTC. This translates into CATSDPGTGGYEQYF.